Presented here are 30 T cell receptor delta chains from one specimen sequenced in a study of γδ T cells in repeated Plasmodium falciparum infection. Flow sorting of PBMC yielded separate Vgamma9/Vdelta2+ and Vdelta2-negative gammadelta T cell populations for bulk repertoire analysis. TCRdb redid clone calling on the multiplex PCR reads using CATT. Of roughly 93,000 delta-chain clones listed, over 1.1% are singletons. The sequenced sample consisted of gamma-delta T cells from blood. Receptors were obtained from a pool of human donors (malaria-infected and uninfected, not separated).

This clone was picked up many times. The identical CDR3 is also encoded by other nucleotide sequences in the sample. The chain joins TRDV1 to TRDJ1; 9 bases fit TRDD3. From germline, CDR1 is TSWWSYY and CDR2 QGS. CDR3 length: 21 residues. With 0 bases clipped from V and 1 base from J, the junction kept 18 bases outside the gene matches. CDR3 region: CALGELAYRTRGYAGTDKLIF. The CDR3 coding sequence is TGTGCTCTTGGGGAACTCGCCTATCGTACTCGGGGATACGCGGGCACCGATAAACTCATCTTT.

In its sample, this clone was seen many times. The chain carries TRDV1 and TRDJ1; no clear D. This CDR3 spans 12 amino acids. V was pared by 9 bases and J by 0 bases, with 8 bases between. From germline, CDR1 is TSWWSYY and CDR2 QGS. The CDR3 sequence: CALLPHTDKLIF. The CDR3 nucleotides are TGTGCTCTCCTCCCTCACACCGATAAACTCATCTTT.

Points on this clone: This likely reflects a read error, since a far larger clone is one base away. Additional DNA sequences in this sample encode the identical CDR3. No J gene was assigned, while the V gene was called as TRDV1; the table gives TRDD3 as D, unverified against the DNA. CDR1 TSWWSYY and CDR2 QGS come from the germline V gene. This CDR3 region has 14 residues. The CDR3 spells CALGELNATDKLIF. CDR3 DNA: TGTGCTCTTGGGGAACTAAATGCCACCGATAAGCTCATCTTT.

This clone has at least ten counts. The chain joins TRDV2 to TRDJ3; 8 bases fit TRDD3. Germline matching of the DNA provided the J gene here, since TCRdb leaves it blank. CDR3 length: 19 amino acids. Germline V CDR1 and CDR2: GEAIGNYY, EKD. Trimming removed 3 bases from V and 0 bases from J; junction bases left unmatched: 9. DNA for the CDR3: TGTGCCTGTGACGCCCTGGGGGAAAAAAGCTCCTGGGACACCCGACAGATGTTTTTC. Translating gives CACDALGEKSSWDTRQMFF.

Regarding this clone: A read error is likely here: a far larger clone is one base away. Other DNA sequences in the same sample also yield this CDR3. The V and J genes are TRDV1 and TRDJ1; D is possibly TRDD3 (5 bases). TCRdb leaves out the J gene; it was filled in here by matching the DNA to germline. The CDR3 runs 19 residues. CDR1 and CDR2 from the germline V gene are TSWWSYY and QGS. This chain's CDR3 is CALGELRPARPLYTDKLIF. CDR3 DNA: TGTGCCCTTGGGGAACTAAGACCAGCCCGACCCTTGTACACCGATAAACTCATCTTT.

Only a few counts were recorded for this clone. A far larger clone is a single base away, which makes a read error likely. Other DNA variants within this sample encode the same CDR3. The J gene is TRDJ1, the V gene TRDV1, with a weak D call TRDD3 (6 bases). The J gene was missing in TCRdb and was found by matching the end of the DNA to germline. The CDR3 length is 17 residues. Germline-derived CDR1 and CDR2 are TSWWSYY and QGS. The CDR3 protein is CALGTPSVSGEVGKLIF. The DNA of the CDR3 is TGCGCTCTTGGGACTCCTAGTGTGTCGGGGGAGGTCGGTAAACTCATCTTT.

A note on this clone: The protein that TCRdb holds for this DNA derives from a much larger clone and differs from the translated DNA at residue 17, which likely indicates a read error; the protein shown here is translated from the DNA. V gene assignment gives TRDV2, but the J gene was left uncalled; the table assigns TRDD3, which was not confirmed against the DNA. Germline V CDR1 and CDR2: GEAIGNYY, EKD. This CDR3 is built from 19 residues. The CDR3 loop reads CACDTLVLGDTRDTDKPIF. The CDR3 DNA is TGTGCCTGTGACACCTTAGTACTGGGGGATACGCGGGACACCGATAAACCCATCTTT.

This clone has more than one count but fewer than ten. The protein given by TCRdb reflects a much larger clone and differs at residue 12 from this DNA's translation, likely from a read error; the protein shown is the DNA's translation. The J gene is TRDJ3, the V gene TRDV2; 13 bases map to TRDD3. J lost 3 bases, V lost 1 base, and 8 bases had no gene match. CDR1 and CDR2 from the germline V gene are GEAIGNYY and EKD. CDR3 length: 20 amino acids. CDR3 protein: CACDTFNWGIRGWDTRQMFF. The CDR3 nucleotides read TGTGCCTGTGACACTTTCAACTGGGGGATACGCGGCTGGGACACCCGACAGATGTTTTTC.

This clone turned up a few times. TCRdb's listed protein matches a much larger clone and diverges from this DNA's translation at residue 4, likely through a read error; the protein shown comes from the DNA. The V and J genes are TRDV2 and TRDJ3; D call uncertain. This CDR3 spans 16 amino acids. Per the germline V gene, CDR1 is GEAIGNYY and CDR2 is EKD. Deletions cut 6 bases from V and 0 bases from J, with 11 bases between. The CDR3 protein is CACYPRSSWDTRQMFF. In DNA, the CDR3 is TGTGCCTGTTACCCGCGGAGCTCCTGGGACACCCGACAGATGTTTTTC.

About this clone itself: This likely traces to a read error, being one base from a far larger clone. This CDR3 is also generated by other DNA sequences in the sample. V and J are TRDV1 and TRDJ1, with TRDD3 matching over 12 bases. Here the J gene was assigned by germline matching of the DNA, as TCRdb has none. The ends lost 3 bases at V and 3 bases at J; junction bases unmatched: 26. The CDR3 has 23 residues. CDR1 TSWWSYY and CDR2 QGS come from the germline V gene. The DNA of the CDR3 is TGTGCTCTTGGGGAGACGCCCGGGGCCTTGTTACTGTACTGGGGGATACTCCCCGATAAACTCATCTTT. The encoded protein is CALGETPGALLLYWGILPDKLIF.

This clone came up many times. The protein given by TCRdb reflects a much larger clone and differs at residue 9 from this DNA's translation, likely from a read error; the protein shown is the DNA's translation. This chain connects TRDV2 to TRDJ2; TRDD3 matches 13 bases. CDR1 is GEAIGNYY, CDR2 EKD, per germline. J was trimmed by 5 bases and V by 3 bases; bases with no gene match: 17. This CDR3 contains 20 residues. In DNA, the CDR3 is TGTGCCTGTGACCCTGTATATCCCGGTACTGGGGGATACGGCACAGCACAACTCTTCTTT. It translates to CACDPVYPGTGGYGTAQLFF.

In its sample, this clone was seen many times. The amino acid sequence in TCRdb belongs to a much larger clone and departs from this DNA's translation at residue 6, likely a sequencing read error; the sequence shown is translated from the DNA. The chain carries TRDV1 and TRDJ1; D is undetermined. V lost 4 bases, J lost 1 base, and 7 bases lay in between. CDR3 length: 13 amino acids. Germline assignment: CDR1 TSWWSYY and CDR2 QGS. As DNA, the CDR3 is TGTGCTCTTGGGGCCCCAACCACCGATAAACTCATCTTT. Translation gives CALGAPTTDKLIF.

With respect to this clone: TCRdb attributes to this sequence the protein of a much larger clone, which differs from the DNA translation at residue 10; a read error is likely, and the protein displayed is translated from the DNA. V gene TRDV1 combines with J gene TRDJ1; 8 bases line up with TRDD3. Assignment of the J gene here rests on matching the DNA to germline, because TCRdb gives none. Germline CDR1 is TSWWSYY and CDR2 is QGS. V lost 0 bases and J lost 9; bases outside the gene matches: 30. CDR3 length: 22 amino acids. In DNA, the CDR3 is TGTGCTCTTGGGGAACTTCTCGCCGGCAGTCGAGCTGGGGGACCATTCGAAACCCAACTCATCTTT. Its protein is CALGELLAGSRAGGPFETQLIF.

This clone was picked up a small number of times. A far larger clone is one nucleotide away, so this likely arose from a read error. The same CDR3 can be traced to other DNA sequences in this sample. This chain connects TRDV1 to TRDJ1, with 8 bases fitting TRDD2. No J gene was available from TCRdb, and it was assigned here by a germline match of the DNA. Germline V lookup: CDR1 TSWWSYY, CDR2 QGS. CDR3 length: 23 amino acids. The chain's CDR3 is CALGELKIFLLTPGIMYTDKLIF. The CDR3 region has the DNA TGTGCCCTTGGGGAACTCAAAATCTTCCTACTGACCCCGGGGATCATGTACACCGATAAACTCATCTTT.

The V gene is TRDV1, the J gene TRDJ1, with D possibly TRDD3 on 6 matching bases. Because TCRdb records no J gene, it was assigned here through a match of the DNA to germline. The germline gives CDR1 TSWWSYY, CDR2 QGS. The ends were cut back, 1 base at V and 2 bases at J, with 23 bases in the middle. There are 19 residues in the CDR3. For the CDR3, the DNA is TGTGCTCTTGGGGAACAATTCCCCTGTACCGGGGGAATAACCGATAAACTCATCTTT. This translates into CALGEQFPCTGGITDKLIF.

About this clone: The protein recorded in TCRdb matches a much larger clone and deviates from this DNA's translation at residue 15, suggesting a read error; the protein here is obtained by translating the DNA. DNA for the CDR3: TGTGCTCTTGGGGAACCCTTCCGAACCCTCCTCCCTTTACTGTGGGAGTACACCGATAAACTCATCTTT. Translating it yields CALGEPFRTLLPLLWEYTDKLIF. The V and J genes are TRDV1 and TRDJ1, with D maybe TRDD2 (6 bases). Germline CDR1 TSWWSYY, CDR2 QGS. The CDR3 consists of 23 residues. Trimming removed 1 base at V and 0 bases at J, with 33 bases between.

This clone was recorded a few times. Translating this DNA gives a protein that differs at residue 20 from the TCRdb one, which belongs to a much larger clone; a read error is likely, and the protein shown is this translation. The rearrangement uses TRDV1 and TRDJ1; 11 nucleotides line up with TRDD3. The germline V gene encodes CDR1 TSWWSYY and CDR2 QGS. The CDR3 is 21 amino acids. In DNA form, the CDR3 reads TGTGCTCTTGGGGAACAGGCTTTCAATTGGCTGCTGGGGGATACAACCGATAAACTCACCTTT. Its translation is CALGEQAFNWLLGDTTDKLTF.

This clone rates as medium-sized. The V gene is TRDV2, the J gene TRDJ1; the match to TRDD3 covers 12 bases. Unmatched junction bases numbered 15, after V lost 0 bases and J lost 2 bases. CDR3 size: 20 residues. CDR1 and CDR2 (germline): GEAIGNYY, EKD. CDR3 sequence reads: CACDTVFLGDTQIHTDKLIF. The CDR3, as DNA: TGTGCCTGTGACACCGTGTTCCTGGGGGATACGCAGATTCATACCGATAAACTCATCTTT.

This clone was observed a handful of times. TCRdb lists the protein of a much larger clone for this DNA, which differs at residue 5, so this is likely a read error; the protein given here is translated from the DNA itself. The chain combines TRDV2 with TRDJ3; unclear D gene. The J gene comes from matching the DNA to germline here; TCRdb lacks it. Germline V gene data show CDR1 as GEAIGNYY and CDR2 as EKD. This CDR3 spans 16 amino acids. Trimming took off 2 bases at V and 1 base at J, with 8 bases between the two ends. The DNA for the CDR3 is TGTGCCTGTGACATACCAGGATCCTGGGACACCCGACAGATGTTTTTC. Amino acid sequence: CACDIPGSWDTRQMFF.

Points on this clone: A far more abundant clone sits one base away, making this likely a read error. Different DNA sequences within this sample yield the same CDR3. The J gene is TRDJ1, the V gene TRDV1; D may be TRDD2 or TRDD3 (5 bases each). TCRdb leaves out the J gene; it was filled in here by matching the DNA to germline. Germline CDR1 and CDR2: TSWWSYY and QGS. The V end was cut by 3 bases, the J end by 0 bases, with 41 bases between. This CDR3 has 25 residues. CDR3 nucleotides: TGTGCTCTTGGGGAGCTGTTGACAGCCCTACCCGGTGTACTGGAGGTCACACTGTACACCGATAAACTCATCTTT. Protein product: CALGELLTALPGVLEVTLYTDKLIF.

This clone has more than one count but fewer than ten. This DNA translates differently at residue 13 from the TCRdb protein, which is that of a much larger clone; a read error is likely, and the protein shown is the DNA's own translation. This rearrangement joins TRDV1 to TRDJ1, with 8 bases matching TRDD3. TCRdb carries no J gene annotation; the J gene was assigned here by matching the DNA with germline. CDR1 and CDR2 (germline): TSWWSYY, QGS. V shed 3 bases and J 4 bases; nucleotides not matched to a gene: 28. The CDR3 has 22 amino acids. The DNA for the CDR3 is TGTGCTCTTGGGGAGGCTACGAGGTGGGGGATTTGCCGCCCGTTGACTGGCGATAAACTCATCTTT. Its translation: CALGEATRWGICRPLTGDKLIF.

The sample holds a few counts of this clone. This likely stems from a read error, as it lies one base from a far larger clone. Other DNA sequences of this sample code for an identical CDR3. This chain joins TRDV2 and TRDJ1; TRDD3 might be the D (6 bases). TCRdb records no J gene; here it was assigned by comparing the DNA to germline. CDR3 length: 15 residues. Germline V gene lookup returns CDR1 GEAIGNYY and CDR2 EKD. CDR3 bases: TGTGCCTGCGACACCGGGGATGCGTACACCGATAAACTCATCTTT. Its translation: CACDTGDAYTDKLIF.

This clone was observed at least ten times. J is TRDJ1 and V is TRDV1; 13 nucleotides align to TRDD3. The CDR3 length is 22 residues. With V trimmed by 0 bases and J by 10 bases, 26 bases remained unmatched. CDR1 and CDR2 (germline): TSWWSYY, QGS. Here the CDR3 DNA reads TGTGCTCTTGGGGAACTGCCCTCTTCCTACCCTGGTACTGGGGGATACGCGTCTTTACTCATCTTT. It yields the protein CALGELPSSYPGTGGYASLLIF.

This clone has more than one count but fewer than ten. The TCRdb protein comes from a much larger clone and disagrees with this DNA's translation at residue 5, likely due to a read error; the protein given here is derived from the DNA. The genes are TRDV2 and TRDJ1, with 9 nucleotides matching TRDD3. With V trimmed by 3 bases and J by 6 bases, 10 bases remained unmatched. Germline V CDR1 and CDR2: GEAIGNYY, EKD. The CDR3 loop spans 15 amino acids. Here the CDR3 reads CACDYLGDAGYKLIF. CDR3 in DNA: TGTGCCTGTGACTACCTGGGGGATGCGGGCTATAAACTCATCTTT.

In this sample, this clone turned up a few times. The protein given by TCRdb reflects a much larger clone and differs at residue 15 from this DNA's translation, likely from a read error; the protein shown is the DNA's translation. The chain links TRDV1 to TRDJ1; TRDD3 matches at 9 bases. Germline lookup yields CDR1 TSWWSYY and CDR2 QGS. The CDR3 is made up of 21 amino acids. V was pared by 4 bases and J by 1 base, with 22 bases of the junction left unmatched. CDR3 protein: CALGGRLHLLLGEKCTDKLIF. The DNA of the CDR3 is TGTGCTCTTGGGGGACGCCTCCACCTGTTACTGGGGGAAAAATGCACCGATAAACTCATCTTT.

The table lists this clone with a few counts. TCRdb's protein for this DNA is that of a much larger clone and differs from the translation at residue 10, likely a read error; the protein shown is the DNA translation. The chain uses TRDV3 and TRDJ1; a weak D match, TRDD3 (5 bases). V was shortened by 4 bases and J by 0 bases, with 36 bases between the two germline ends. CDR3 length: 21 residues. Germline-derived CDR1 and CDR2 are TVYSNPD and GDNSRS (reference sequence). CDR3 DNA: TGTGCCTCGGCGACCCGGGGACCCAGAGCGACTCTGTCGCGATACACCGATAAACTCATCTTT. It codes for CASATRGPRATLSRYTDKLIF.

This clone was found a few times. TCRdb's entry gives the protein of a much larger clone, which mismatches this DNA's translation at residue 7, likely from a read error; the protein reported here is translated from the DNA. This chain uses TRDV1 with TRDJ1; 7 bases are shared with TRDD3. This CDR3 has 19 amino acids. CDR1 is TSWWSYY, CDR2 QGS, per germline. V lost 7 bases and J lost 1; bases outside the gene matches: 21. CDR3 amino acids: CALAFQLEGGSWPTDKLIF. CDR3 in DNA: TGTGCTCTTGCGTTCCAACTAGAAGGGGGATCCTGGCCCACCGATAAACTCATCTTT.

This clone showed up just a few times. TCRdb records a much larger clone's protein for this DNA, with a difference at residue 18 that likely arises from a read error; the protein given is the translation of the DNA. The gene calls are TRDV3 and TRDJ1; TRDD2 matches 8 bases. The J gene is absent in TCRdb and was assigned here via DNA matching to germline. Germline V gene sequence: CDR1 TVYSNPD, CDR2 GDNSRS (reference sequence). The CDR3 totals 26 residues. The V and J ends lost 0 bases and 0 bases, in that order; junction bases with no gene match: 39. The CDR3 bases are TGTGCCTTTAGCTCCGTCCATACTTCCTACACACGGAGGGTGGACATACCCGGATATGACACCGATAAACTCATCTTT. It translates to CAFSSVHTSYTRRVDIPGYDTDKLIF.

Details on this clone: TCRdb's protein, taken from a much larger clone, differs from this DNA's translation at residue 6, likely owing to a read error; the protein displayed comes from the DNA. The V gene is TRDV1, the J gene TRDJ1; TRDD3 matches at 7 bases. Matching the DNA to germline supplied the J gene, which TCRdb does not give. Trimming took 1 base from V and 3 from J; bases not matched to a gene: 26. The CDR3 is 22 amino acids. Germline-derived CDR1 and CDR2 are TSWWSYY and QGS. In DNA form, the CDR3 reads TGTGCTCTTGGGGAACGAAGTCGATGGTCGGGTTCATACTGGGGATTACCCGATAAACTCATCTTT. It specifies CALGERSRWSGSYWGLPDKLIF.

Note on this clone: The mismatch at residues 4 and 7 between this DNA's translation and the TCRdb protein of a much larger clone likely reflects a read error; the protein shown is translated from the DNA. V and J are TRDV2 and TRDJ2; D might be TRDD3 (5 bases). The V end was cut by 4 bases, the J end by 5 bases, with 13 bases between. The CDR3 has 14 residues. From germline, CDR1 is GEAIGNYY and CDR2 EKD. The CDR3 protein is CACEPLVDTAQLFF. DNA for the CDR3: TGTGCCTGTGAACCACTGGTGGATACAGCACAACTCTTCTTT.